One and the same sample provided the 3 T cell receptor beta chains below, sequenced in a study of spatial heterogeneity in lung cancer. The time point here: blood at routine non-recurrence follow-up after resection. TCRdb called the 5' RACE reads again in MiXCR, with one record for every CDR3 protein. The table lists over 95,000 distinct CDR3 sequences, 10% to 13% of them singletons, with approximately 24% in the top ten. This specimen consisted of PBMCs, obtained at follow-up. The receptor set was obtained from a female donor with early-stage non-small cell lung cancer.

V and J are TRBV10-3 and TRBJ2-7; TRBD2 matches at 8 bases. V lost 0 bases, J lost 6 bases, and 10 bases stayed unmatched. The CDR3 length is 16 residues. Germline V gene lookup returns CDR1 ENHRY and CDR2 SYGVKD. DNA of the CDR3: TGTGCCATCAGTGAGTCGGGGGTAGCGGGACGACGCGAGCAGTACTTC. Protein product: CAISESGVAGRREQYF.

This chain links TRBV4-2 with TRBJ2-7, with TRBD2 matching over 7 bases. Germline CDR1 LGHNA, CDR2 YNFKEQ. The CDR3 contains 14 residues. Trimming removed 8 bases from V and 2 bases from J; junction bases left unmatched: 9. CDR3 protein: CASAGLADTYEQYF. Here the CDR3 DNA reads TGTGCCAGCGCCGGGCTAGCGGACACCTACGAGCAGTACTTC.

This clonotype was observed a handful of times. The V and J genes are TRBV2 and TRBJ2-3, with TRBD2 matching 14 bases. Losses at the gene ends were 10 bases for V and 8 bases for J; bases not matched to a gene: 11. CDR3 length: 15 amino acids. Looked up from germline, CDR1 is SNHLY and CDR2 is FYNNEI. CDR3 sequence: CATLRDGTSGSTQYF. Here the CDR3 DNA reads TGTGCCACCCTACGGGACGGGACTAGCGGGAGTACGCAGTATTTT.